The present T cell receptor beta chain was sequenced within a study of early T cells in non-severe SARS-CoV-2 infection. Overall study context: The input, bulk RNA from unsorted whole blood, was sequenced, and chains were unpaired.

Using its own MiXCR run on the 5' RACE reads, TCRdb lists one record per CDR3 protein. The data hold around 55,000 distinct CDR3 sequences, with approximately 12% observed a single time. This clonotype was found a few times. This CDR3 has 17 amino acids. The V gene lost 1 base and the J gene lost 0 bases, with 16 bases spanning the gap. Germline assignment: CDR1 SGHTA and CDR2 FQGNSA. Material for sequencing was whole blood. This chain uses TRBV7-2 with TRBJ2-7; the D is unclear. This receptor was taken from an adult who was a healthcare worker with PCR-confirmed SARS-CoV-2 infection or an uninfected control (not recorded which). Here the CDR3 DNA reads TGTGCCAGCAGCTTAGGCTTGATCCGGCATTTCTCCTACGAGCAGTACTTC. It yields the protein CASSLGLIRHFSYEQYF.